The 2 T cell receptor beta chains presented below share a single source sample, sequenced in a study of memory CD4+ T cells and cytomegalovirus serostatus. Clones were sequenced by immunoSEQ multiplex PCR, and TCRdb holds only the in-frame ones, with some missing. The sample shows about 56,000 clones, 82% of them seen only once. The sort gate was single viable CD3+CD4+CD8-CD45RO+ cells for memory CD4+ T cells. Specimen: memory CD4+ T cells from blood. The receptor source for this set is an adult in good health and CMV-seronegative.

This chain connects TRBV10-2 to TRBJ1-2; D perhaps matches TRBD1 (6 bases). Deletions cut 5 bases from V and 1 base from J, with 20 bases between. This CDR3 spans 17 amino acids. The V gene's germline CDR1 is WSHSY and CDR2 SAAADI. CDR3 region: CASSIHIQGTFNYGYTF. The CDR3 nucleotides are TGCGCCAGCAGTATTCACATCCAGGGGACCTTTAACTATGGCTACACCTTC.

The chain links TRBV6-1 to TRBJ1-5, with a tentative D call TRBD1 (6 bases). Per germline, CDR1 MNHNS and CDR2 SASEGT. The CDR3 covers 14 residues. V lost 1 base and J lost 7, with 11 bases in between. This chain's CDR3 is CASSEGQDGQPQHF. Here the CDR3 DNA reads TGTGCCAGCAGTGAAGGACAGGATGGGCAGCCCCAGCATTTT.